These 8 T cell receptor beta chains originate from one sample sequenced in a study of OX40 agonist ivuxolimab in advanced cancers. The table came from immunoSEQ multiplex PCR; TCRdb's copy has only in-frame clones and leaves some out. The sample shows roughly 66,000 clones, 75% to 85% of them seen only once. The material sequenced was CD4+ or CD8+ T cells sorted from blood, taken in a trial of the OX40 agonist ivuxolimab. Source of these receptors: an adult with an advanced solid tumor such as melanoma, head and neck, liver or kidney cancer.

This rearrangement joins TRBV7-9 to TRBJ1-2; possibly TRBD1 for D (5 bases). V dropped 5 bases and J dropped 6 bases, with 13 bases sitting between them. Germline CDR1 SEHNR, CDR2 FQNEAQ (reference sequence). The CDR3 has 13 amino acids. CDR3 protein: CASSRPGRDGYTF. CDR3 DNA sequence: TGTGCCAGCAGCCGTCCGGGGCGGGATGGCTACACCTTC.

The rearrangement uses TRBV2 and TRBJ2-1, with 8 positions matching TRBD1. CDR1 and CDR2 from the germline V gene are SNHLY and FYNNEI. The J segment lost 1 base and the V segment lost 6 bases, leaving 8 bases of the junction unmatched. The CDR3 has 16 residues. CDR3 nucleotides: TGTGCCAGCAGCCCCAGGACAGGGAGATCCTACAATGAGCAGTTCTTC. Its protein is CASSPRTGRSYNEQFF.

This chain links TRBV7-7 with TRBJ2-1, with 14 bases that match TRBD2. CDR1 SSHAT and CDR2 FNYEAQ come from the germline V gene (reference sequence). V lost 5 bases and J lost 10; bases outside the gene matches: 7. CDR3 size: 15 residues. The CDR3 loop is CASSPGLAGVDEQFF. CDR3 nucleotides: TGTGCCAGCAGCCCGGGACTAGCGGGAGTGGACGAGCAGTTCTTC.

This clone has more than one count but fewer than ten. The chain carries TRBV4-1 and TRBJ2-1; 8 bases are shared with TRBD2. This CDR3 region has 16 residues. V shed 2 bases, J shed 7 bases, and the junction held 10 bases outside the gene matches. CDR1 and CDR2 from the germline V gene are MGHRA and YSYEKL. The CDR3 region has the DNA TGCGCCAGCAGCCAACCGGGACTAGTGAAGTGGAATGAGCAGTTCTTC. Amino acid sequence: CASSQPGLVKWNEQFF.

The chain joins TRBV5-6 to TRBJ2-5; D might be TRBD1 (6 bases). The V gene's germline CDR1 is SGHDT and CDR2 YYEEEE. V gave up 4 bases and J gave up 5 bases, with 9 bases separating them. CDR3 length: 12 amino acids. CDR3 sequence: CASSQTGETQYF. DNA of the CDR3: TGTGCCAGCAGCCAAACAGGGGAGACCCAGTACTTC.

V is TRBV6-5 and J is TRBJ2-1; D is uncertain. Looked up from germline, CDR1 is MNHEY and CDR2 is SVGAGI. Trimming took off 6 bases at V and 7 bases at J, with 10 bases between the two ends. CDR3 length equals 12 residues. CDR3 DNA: TGTGCCAGCAGGTCCGTGAGAAATGAGCAGTTCTTC. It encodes CASRSVRNEQFF.

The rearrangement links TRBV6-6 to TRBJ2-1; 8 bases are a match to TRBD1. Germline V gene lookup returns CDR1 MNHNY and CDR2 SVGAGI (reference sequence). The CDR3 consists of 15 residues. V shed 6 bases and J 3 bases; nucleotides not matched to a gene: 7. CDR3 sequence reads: CASSRGQGFYNEQFF. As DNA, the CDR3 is TGTGCCAGCAGCCGCGGACAGGGCTTCTACAATGAGCAGTTCTTC.

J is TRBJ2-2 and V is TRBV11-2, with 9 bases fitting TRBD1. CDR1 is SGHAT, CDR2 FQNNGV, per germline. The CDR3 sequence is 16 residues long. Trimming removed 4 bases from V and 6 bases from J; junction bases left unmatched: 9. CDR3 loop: CASSSINRGRPGELFF. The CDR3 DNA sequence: TGTGCCAGCAGCTCAATAAACAGGGGGCGACCCGGGGAGCTGTTTTTT.